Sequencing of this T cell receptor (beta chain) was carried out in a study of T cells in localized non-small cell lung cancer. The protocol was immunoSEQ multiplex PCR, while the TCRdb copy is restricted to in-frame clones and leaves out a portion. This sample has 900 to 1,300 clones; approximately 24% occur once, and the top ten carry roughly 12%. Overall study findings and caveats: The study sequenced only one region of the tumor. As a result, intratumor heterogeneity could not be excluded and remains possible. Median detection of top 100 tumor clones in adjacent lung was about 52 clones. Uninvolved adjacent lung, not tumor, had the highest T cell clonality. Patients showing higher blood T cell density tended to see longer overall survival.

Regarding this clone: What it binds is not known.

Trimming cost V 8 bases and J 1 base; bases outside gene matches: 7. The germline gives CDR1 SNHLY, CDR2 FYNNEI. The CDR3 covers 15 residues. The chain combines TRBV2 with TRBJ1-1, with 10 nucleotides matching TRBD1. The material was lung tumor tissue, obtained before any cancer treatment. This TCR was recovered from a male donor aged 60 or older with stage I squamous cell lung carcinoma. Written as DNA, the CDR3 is TGTGCCAGCTCCCGACAGGGGGCCGGGAACACTGAAGCTTTCTTT. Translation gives CASSRQGAGNTEAFF.